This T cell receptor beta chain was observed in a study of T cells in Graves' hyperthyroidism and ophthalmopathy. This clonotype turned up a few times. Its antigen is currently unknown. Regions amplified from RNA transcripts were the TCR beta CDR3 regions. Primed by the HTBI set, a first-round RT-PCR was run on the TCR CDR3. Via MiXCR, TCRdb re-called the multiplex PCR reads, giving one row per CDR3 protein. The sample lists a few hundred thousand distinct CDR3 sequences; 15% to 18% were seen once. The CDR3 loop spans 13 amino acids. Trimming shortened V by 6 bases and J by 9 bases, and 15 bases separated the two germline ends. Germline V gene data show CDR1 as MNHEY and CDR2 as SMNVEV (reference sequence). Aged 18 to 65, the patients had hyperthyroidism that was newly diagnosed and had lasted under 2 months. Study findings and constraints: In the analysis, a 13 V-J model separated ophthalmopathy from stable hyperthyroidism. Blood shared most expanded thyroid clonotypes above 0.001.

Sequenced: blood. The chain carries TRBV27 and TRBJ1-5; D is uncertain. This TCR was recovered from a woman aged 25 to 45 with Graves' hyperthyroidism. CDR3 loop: CASSLGPRGPQHF. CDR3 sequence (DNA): TGTGCCAGCAGCCTAGGGCCGAGAGGGCCCCAGCATTTT.